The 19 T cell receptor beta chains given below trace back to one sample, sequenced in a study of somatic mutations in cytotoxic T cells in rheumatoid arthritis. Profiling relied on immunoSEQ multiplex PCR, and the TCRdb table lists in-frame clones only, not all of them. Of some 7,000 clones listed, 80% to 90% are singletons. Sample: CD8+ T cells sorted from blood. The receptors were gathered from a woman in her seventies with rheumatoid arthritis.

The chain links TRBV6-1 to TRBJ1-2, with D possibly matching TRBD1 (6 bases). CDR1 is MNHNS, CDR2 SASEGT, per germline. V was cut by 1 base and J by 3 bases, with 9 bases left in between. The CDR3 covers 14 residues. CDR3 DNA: TGTGCCAGCAGTGAAGGGCGGGGGCACTATGGCTACACCTTC. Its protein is CASSEGRGHYGYTF.

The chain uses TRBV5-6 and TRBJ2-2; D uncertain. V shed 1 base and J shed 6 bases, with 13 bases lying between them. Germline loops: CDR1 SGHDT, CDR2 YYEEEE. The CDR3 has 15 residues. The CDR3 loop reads CASSLSAVSAGELFF. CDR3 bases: TGTGCCAGCAGCTTGAGTGCGGTGTCGGCCGGGGAGCTGTTTTTT.

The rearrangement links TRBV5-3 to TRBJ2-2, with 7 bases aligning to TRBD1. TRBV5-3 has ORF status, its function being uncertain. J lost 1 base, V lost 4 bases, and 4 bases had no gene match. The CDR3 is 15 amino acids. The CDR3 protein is CARSDRQGNTGELFF. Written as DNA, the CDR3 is TGTGCCAGAAGCGATCGACAGGGGAACACCGGGGAGCTGTTTTTT.

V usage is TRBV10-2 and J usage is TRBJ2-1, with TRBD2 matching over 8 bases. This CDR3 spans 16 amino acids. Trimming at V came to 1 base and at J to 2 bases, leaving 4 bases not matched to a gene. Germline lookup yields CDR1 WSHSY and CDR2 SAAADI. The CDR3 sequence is CASSEFSGTPYNEQFF. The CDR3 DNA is TGCGCCAGCAGTGAGTTTAGCGGGACCCCCTACAATGAGCAGTTCTTC.

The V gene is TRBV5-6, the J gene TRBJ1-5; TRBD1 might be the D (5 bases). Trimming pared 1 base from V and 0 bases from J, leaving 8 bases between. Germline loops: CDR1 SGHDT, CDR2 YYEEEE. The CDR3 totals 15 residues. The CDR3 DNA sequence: TGTGCCAGCAGCTTGAAGGGGTATAGCAATCAGCCCCAGCATTTT. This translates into CASSLKGYSNQPQHF. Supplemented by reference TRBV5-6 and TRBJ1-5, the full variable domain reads DAGVTQSPTHLIKTRGQQVTLRCSPKSGHDTVSWYQQALGQGPQFIFQYYEEEERQRGNFPDRFSGHQFPNYSSELNVNALLLGDSALYLCASSLKGYSNQPQHFGDGTRLSIL.

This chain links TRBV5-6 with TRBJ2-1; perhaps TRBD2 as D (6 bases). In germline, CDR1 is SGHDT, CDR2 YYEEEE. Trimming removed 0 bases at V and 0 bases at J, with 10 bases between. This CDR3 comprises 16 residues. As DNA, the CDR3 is TGTGCCAGCAGCTTGGTCGGCGGGGCCTCCTACAATGAGCAGTTCTTC. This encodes CASSLVGGASYNEQFF.

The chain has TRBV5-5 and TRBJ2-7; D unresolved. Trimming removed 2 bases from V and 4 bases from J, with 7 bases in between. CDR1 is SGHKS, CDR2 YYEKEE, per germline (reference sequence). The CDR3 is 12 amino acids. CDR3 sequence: CASSFERYEQYF. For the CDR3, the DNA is TGTGCCAGCAGCTTCGAGAGGTACGAGCAGTACTTC.

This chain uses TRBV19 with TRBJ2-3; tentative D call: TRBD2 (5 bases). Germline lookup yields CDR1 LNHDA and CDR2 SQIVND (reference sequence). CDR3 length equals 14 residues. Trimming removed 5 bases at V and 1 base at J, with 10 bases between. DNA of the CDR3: TGTGCCAGTAGTGGGCCAGCGGGCACAGATACGCAGTATTTT. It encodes CASSGPAGTDTQYF.

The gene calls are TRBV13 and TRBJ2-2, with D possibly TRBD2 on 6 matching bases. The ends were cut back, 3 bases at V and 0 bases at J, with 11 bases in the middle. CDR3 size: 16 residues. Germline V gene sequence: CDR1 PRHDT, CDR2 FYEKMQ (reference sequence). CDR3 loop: CASSFGTGTNTGELFF. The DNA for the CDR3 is TGTGCCAGCAGCTTCGGGACTGGAACGAACACCGGGGAGCTGTTTTTT. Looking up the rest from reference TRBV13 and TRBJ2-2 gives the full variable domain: AAGVIQSPRHLIKEKRETATLKCYPIPRHDTVYWYQQGPGQDPQFLISFYEKMQSDKGSIPDRFSAQQFSDYHSELNMSSLELGDSALYFCASSFGTGTNTGELFFGEGSRLTVL.

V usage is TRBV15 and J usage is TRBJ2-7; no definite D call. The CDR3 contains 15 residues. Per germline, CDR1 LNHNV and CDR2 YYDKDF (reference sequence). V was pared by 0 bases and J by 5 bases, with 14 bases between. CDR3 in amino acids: CATSRDTGKIDEQYF. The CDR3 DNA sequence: TGTGCCACCAGCAGAGATACGGGTAAAATCGACGAGCAGTACTTC.

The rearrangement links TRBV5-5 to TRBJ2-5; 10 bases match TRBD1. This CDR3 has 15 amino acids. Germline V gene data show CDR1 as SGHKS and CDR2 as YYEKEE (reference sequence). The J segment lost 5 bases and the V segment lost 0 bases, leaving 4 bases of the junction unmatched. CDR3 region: CASSLETGGGETQYF. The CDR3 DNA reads TGTGCCAGCAGCTTGGAGACAGGGGGCGGGGAGACCCAGTACTTC.

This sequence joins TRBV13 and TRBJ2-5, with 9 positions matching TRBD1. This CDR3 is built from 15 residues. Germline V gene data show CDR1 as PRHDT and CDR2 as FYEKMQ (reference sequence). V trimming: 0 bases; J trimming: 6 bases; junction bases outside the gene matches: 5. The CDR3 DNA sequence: TGTGCCAGCAGCTTAGGGACAGGGGGTAGGCAGACCCAGTACTTC. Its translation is CASSLGTGGRQTQYF.

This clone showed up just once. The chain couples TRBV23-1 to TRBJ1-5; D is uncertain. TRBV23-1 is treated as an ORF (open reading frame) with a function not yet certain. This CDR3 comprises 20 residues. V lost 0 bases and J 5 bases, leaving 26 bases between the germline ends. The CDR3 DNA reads TGCGCCAGCAGTCAATCAGTACCCCACTCTTCCCGGGTTGCTCATCAGCCCCAGCATTTT. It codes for CASSQSVPHSSRVAHQPQHF.

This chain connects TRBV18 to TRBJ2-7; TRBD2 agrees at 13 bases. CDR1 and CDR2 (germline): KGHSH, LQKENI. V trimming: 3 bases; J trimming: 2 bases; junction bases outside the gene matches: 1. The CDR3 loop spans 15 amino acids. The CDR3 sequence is CASSPGTSGTYEQYF. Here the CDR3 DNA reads TGTGCCAGCTCACCCGGGACTAGCGGGACCTACGAGCAGTACTTC.

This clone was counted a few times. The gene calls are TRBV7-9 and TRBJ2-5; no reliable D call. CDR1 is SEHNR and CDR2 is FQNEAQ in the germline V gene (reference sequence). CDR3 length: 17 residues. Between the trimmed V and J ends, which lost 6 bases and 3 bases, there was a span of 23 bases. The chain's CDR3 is CASSHFEAHQKEETQYF. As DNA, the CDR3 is TGTGCCAGCAGTCATTTCGAGGCACACCAAAAAGAAGAGACCCAGTACTTC. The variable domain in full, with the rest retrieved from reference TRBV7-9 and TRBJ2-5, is DTGVSQNPRHKITKRGQNVTFRCDPISEHNRLYWYRQTLGQGPEFLTYFQNEAQLEKSRLLSDRFSAERPKGSFSTLEIQRTEQGDSAMYLCASSHFEAHQKEETQYFGPGTRLLVL.

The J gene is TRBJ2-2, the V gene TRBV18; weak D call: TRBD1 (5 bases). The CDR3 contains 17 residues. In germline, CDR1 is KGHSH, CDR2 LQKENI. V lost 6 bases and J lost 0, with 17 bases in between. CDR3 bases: TGTGCCAGCTCTTATTGGTACGCGGACACGAACACCGGGGAGCTGTTTTTT. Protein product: CASSYWYADTNTGELFF.

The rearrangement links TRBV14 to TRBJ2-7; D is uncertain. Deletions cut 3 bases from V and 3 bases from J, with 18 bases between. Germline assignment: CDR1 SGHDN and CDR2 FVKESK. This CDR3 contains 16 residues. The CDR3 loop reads CASSHEAAPSYYEQYF. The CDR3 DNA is TGTGCCAGCAGCCATGAGGCAGCGCCGTCCTACTACGAGCAGTACTTC.

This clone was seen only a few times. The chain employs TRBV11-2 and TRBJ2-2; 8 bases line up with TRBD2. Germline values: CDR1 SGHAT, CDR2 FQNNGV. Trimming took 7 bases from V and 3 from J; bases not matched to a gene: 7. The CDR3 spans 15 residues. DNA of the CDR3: TGTGCCAGCACCCCGCCGGGGGGGGACACCGGGGAGCTGTTTTTT. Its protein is CASTPPGGDTGELFF. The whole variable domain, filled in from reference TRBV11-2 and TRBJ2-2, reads EAGVAQSPRYKIIEKRQSVAFWCNPISGHATLYWYQQILGQGPKLLIQFQNNGVVDDSQLPKDRFSAERLKGVDSTLKIQPAKLEDSAVYLCASTPPGGDTGELFFGEGSRLTVL.

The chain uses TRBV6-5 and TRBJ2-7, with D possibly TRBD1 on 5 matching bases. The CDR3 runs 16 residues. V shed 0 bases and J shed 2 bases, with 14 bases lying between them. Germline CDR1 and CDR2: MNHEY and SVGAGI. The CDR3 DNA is TGTGCCAGCAGTTACTCGGTGCAGGGTCGTGCCTACGAGCAGTACTTC. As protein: CASSYSVQGRAYEQYF.